This TCR beta chain is drawn from a study of shared clonotypes between healthy human individuals. Study outcomes and limitations: Non-shared clonotypes had lower generation probabilities than clonotypes shared by all four sorted-subset donors. In a handful of donors, roughly 5.2% of naive CD4 clonotypes appeared in common. Relative to memory subsets, naive subsets generally showed larger estimated richness.

Memory CD4+ cells were the fraction left after CD45RA+ naive selection. This clone was found once. The antigen is not known. Data came from immunoSEQ multiplex PCR; TCRdb stores just in-frame clones and leaves some out. The sample shows about 2 million clones, roughly 94% of them seen only once. The material sequenced was naive CD4+ T cells sorted from blood. Subset: CD45RA+ positively selected. The sequence was collected from a man aged 18 to 30 in good health.

The CDR3 region is CASSRGGATNEKLFF. The CDR3 DNA reads as TGTGCCAGCAGCAGAGGGGGTGCAACTAATGAAAAACTGTTTTTT. V is TRBV27 and J is TRBJ1-4; D may be TRBD1 (6 bases). The V and J ends lost 6 bases and 0 bases respectively, with 11 bases between them. The CDR3 has 15 residues. The germline CDR1 and CDR2 sequences are MNHEY and SMNVEV (reference sequence).